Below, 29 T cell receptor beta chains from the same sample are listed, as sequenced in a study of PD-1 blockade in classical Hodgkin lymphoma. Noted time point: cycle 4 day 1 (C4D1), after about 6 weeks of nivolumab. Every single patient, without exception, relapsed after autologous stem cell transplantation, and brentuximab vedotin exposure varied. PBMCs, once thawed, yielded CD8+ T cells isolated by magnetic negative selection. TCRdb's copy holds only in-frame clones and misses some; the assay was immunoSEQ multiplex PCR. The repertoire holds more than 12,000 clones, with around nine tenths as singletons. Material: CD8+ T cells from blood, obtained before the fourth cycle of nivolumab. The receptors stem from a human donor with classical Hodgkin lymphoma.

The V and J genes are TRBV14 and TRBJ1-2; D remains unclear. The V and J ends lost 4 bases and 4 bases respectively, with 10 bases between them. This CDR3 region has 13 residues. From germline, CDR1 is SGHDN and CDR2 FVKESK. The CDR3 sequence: CASSPGGVYGYTF. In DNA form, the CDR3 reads TGTGCCAGCAGCCCAGGCGGGGTCTATGGCTACACCTTC.

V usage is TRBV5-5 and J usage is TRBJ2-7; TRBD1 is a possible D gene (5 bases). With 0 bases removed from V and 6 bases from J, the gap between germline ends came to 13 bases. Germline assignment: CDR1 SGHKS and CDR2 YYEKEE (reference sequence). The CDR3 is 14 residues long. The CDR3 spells CASSLGVGRVEQYF. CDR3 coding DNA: TGTGCCAGCAGCTTGGGGGTGGGCAGGGTCGAGCAGTACTTC.

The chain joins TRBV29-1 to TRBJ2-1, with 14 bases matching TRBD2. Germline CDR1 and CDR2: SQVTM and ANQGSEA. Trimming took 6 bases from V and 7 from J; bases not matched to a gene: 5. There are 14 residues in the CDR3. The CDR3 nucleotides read TGCAGCGTCACGGGACTAGCGGGAGTTAATGAGCAGTTCTTC. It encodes CSVTGLAGVNEQFF.

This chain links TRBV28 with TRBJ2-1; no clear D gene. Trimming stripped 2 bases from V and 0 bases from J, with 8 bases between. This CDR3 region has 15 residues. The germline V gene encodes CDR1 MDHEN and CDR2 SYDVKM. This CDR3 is CASSLGQVSYNEQFF. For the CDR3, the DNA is TGTGCCAGCAGTTTAGGGCAGGTCTCCTACAATGAGCAGTTCTTC.

CDR3 sequence (DNA): TGCAGCGTGGACGGACAGGATTATACAGATACGCAGTATTTT. It codes for CSVDGQDYTDTQYF. The gene calls are TRBV29-1 and TRBJ2-3, with 7 nucleotides matching TRBD1. Germline trimming cut 6 bases from V and 3 bases from J; bases unmatched to any gene: 9. CDR3 length: 14 amino acids. Germline CDR1 SQVTM, CDR2 ANQGSEA.

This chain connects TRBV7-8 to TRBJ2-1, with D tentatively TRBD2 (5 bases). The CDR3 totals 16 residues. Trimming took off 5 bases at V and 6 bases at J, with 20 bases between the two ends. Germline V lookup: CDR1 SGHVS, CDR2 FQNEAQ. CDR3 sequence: CASSPEAIGYPNEQFF. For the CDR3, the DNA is TGTGCCAGCAGCCCGGAGGCCATAGGTTACCCCAATGAGCAGTTCTTC.

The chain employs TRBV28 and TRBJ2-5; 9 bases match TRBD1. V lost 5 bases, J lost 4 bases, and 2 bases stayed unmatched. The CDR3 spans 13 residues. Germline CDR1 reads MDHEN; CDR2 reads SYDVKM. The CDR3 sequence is CASSHRGLETQYF. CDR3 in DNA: TGTGCCAGCAGTCACAGGGGGCTAGAGACCCAGTACTTC.

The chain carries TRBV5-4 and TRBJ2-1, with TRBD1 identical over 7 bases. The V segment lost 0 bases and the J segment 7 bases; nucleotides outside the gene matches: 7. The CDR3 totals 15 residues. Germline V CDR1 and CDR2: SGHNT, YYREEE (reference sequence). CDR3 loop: CASSLGQGVGNEQFF. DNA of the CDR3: TGTGCCAGCAGCTTGGGGCAGGGGGTTGGGAATGAGCAGTTCTTC.

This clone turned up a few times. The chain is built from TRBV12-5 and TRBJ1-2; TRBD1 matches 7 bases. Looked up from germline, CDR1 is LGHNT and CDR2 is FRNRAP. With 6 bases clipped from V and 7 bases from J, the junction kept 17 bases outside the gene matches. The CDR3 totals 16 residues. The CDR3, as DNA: TGTGCTAGTGGGTCAACCGAACAGGGGCCTTTATCTGGCTACACCTTC. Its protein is CASGSTEQGPLSGYTF.

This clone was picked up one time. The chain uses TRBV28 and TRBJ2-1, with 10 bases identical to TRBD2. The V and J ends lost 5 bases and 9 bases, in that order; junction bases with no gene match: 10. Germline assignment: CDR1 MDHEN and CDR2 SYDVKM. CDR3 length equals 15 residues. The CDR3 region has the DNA TGTGCCAGCAGTCTCGAGCGGGAGGGCCGGGGTGAGCAGTTCTTC. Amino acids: CASSLEREGRGEQFF.

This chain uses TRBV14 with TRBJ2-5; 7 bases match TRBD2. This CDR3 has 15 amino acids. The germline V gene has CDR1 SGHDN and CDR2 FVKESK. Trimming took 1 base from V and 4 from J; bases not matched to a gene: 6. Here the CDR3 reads CASSQAGDYRETQYF. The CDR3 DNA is TGTGCCAGCAGCCAAGCGGGGGACTATCGAGAGACCCAGTACTTC.

The CDR3 protein is CASPPPGRVDGYEQYF. CDR3 DNA: TGTGCCAGCCCCCCCCCGGGCAGGGTGGACGGGTACGAGCAGTACTTC. The chain uses TRBV27 and TRBJ2-7; D perhaps matches TRBD1 (5 bases). Germline lookup yields CDR1 MNHEY and CDR2 SMNVEV (reference sequence). The CDR3 spans 16 residues. Trimming took 8 bases from V and 4 from J, leaving 24 bases between them.

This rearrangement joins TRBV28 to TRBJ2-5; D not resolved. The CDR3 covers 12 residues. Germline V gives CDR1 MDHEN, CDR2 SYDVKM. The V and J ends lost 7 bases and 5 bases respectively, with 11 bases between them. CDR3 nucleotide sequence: TGTGCCAGCAACAAGGGTTACGAGACCCAGTACTTC. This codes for CASNKGYETQYF.

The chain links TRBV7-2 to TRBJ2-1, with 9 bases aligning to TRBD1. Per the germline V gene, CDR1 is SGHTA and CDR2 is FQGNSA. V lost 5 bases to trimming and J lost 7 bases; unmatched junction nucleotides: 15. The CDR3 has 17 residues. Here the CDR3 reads CASSLPRTGGGWNEQFF. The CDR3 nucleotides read TGTGCCAGCAGCCTCCCCCGTACAGGGGGCGGGTGGAATGAGCAGTTCTTC.

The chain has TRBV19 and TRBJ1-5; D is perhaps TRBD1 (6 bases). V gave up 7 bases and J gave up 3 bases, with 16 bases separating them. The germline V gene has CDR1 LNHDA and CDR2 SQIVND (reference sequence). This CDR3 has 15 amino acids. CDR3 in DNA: TGTGCCAGTAAGGACAGCCACTATGACAATCAGCCCCAGCATTTT. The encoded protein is CASKDSHYDNQPQHF.

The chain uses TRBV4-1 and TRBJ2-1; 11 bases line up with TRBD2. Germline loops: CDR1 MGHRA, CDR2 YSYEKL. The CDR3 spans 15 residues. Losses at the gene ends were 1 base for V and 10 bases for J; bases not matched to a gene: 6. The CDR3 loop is CASSQALAGGHEQFF. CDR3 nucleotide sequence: TGCGCCAGCAGCCAAGCCCTAGCGGGGGGTCACGAGCAGTTCTTC.

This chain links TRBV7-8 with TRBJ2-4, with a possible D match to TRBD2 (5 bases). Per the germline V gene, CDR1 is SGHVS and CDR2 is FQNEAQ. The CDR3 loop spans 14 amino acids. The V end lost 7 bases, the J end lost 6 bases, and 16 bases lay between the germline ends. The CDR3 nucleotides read TGTGCCAGCAATACCGGGTCACGGGGAAACATTCAGTACTTC. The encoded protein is CASNTGSRGNIQYF.

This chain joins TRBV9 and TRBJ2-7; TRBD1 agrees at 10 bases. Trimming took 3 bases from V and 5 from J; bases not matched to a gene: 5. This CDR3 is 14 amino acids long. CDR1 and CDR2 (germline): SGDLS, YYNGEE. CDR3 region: CASSAGTGDHEQYF. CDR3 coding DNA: TGTGCCAGCAGCGCCGGGACAGGGGACCACGAGCAGTACTTC.

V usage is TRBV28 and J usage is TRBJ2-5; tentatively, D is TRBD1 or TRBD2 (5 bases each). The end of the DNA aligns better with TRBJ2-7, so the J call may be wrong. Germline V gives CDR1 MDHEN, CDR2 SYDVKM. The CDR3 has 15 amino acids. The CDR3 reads CASSSTRDPTYEQYF. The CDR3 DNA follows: TGTGCCAGCAGTTCGACCCGGGACCCGACCTACGAGCAGTACTTC.

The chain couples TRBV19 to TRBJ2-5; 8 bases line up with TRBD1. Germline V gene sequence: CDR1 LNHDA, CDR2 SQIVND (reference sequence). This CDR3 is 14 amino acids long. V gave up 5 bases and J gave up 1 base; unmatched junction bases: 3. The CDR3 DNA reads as TGTGCCAGTAGTGAGGACAGGGCCCAAGAGACCCAGTACTTC. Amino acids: CASSEDRAQETQYF.

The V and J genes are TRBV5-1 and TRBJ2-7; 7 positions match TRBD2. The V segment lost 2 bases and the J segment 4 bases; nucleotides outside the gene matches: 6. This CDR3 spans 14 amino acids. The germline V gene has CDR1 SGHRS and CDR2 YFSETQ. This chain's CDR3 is CASSFGGLIYEQYF. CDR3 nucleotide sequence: TGCGCCAGCAGCTTTGGGGGACTAATTTACGAGCAGTACTTC.

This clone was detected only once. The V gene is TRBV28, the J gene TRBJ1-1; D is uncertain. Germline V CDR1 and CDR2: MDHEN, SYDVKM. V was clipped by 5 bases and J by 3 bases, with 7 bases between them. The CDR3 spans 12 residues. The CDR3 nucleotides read TGTGCCAGCAGTATTGGGGACACTGAAGCTTTCTTT. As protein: CASSIGDTEAFF.

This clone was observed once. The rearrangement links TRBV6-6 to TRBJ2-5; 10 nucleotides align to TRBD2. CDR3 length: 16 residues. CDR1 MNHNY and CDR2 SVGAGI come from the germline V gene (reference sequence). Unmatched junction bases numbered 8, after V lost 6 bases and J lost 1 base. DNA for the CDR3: TGTGCCAGCAGACTCCTCGGACTAGCGGTCCAAGAGACCCAGTACTTC. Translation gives CASRLLGLAVQETQYF.

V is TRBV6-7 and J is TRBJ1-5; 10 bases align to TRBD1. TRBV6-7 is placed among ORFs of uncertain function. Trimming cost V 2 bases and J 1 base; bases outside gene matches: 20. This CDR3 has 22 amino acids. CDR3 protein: CASSYTTGGEGYPYRSNQPQHF. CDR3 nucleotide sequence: TGTGCCAGCAGTTACACGACAGGGGGCGAAGGATATCCGTATCGAAGCAATCAGCCCCAGCATTTT.

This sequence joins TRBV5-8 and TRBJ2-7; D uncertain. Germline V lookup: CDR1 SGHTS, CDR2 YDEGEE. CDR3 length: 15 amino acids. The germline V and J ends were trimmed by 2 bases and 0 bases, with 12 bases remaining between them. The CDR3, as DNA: TGTGCCAGCAGCTTTGGGGAACCGAGCTCCTACGAGCAGTACTTC. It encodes CASSFGEPSSYEQYF. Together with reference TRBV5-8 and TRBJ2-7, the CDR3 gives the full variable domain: EAGVTQSPTHLIKTRGQQATLRCSPISGHTSVYWYQQALGLGLQFLLWYDEGEERNRGNFPPRFSGRQFPNYSSELNVNALELEDSALYLCASSFGEPSSYEQYFGPGTRLTVT.

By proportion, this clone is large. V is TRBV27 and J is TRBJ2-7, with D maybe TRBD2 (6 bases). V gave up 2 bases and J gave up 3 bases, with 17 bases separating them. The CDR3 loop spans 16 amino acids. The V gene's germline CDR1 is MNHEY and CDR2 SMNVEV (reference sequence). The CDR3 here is CASSLTPRGASYEQYF. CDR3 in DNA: TGTGCCAGCAGTTTAACCCCCCGCGGGGCAAGCTACGAGCAGTACTTC.

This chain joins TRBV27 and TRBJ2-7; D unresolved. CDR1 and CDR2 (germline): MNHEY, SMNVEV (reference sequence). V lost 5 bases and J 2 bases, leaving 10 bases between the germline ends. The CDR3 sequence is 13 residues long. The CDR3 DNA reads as TGTGCCAGCAGTGAAGGGTTTACCTACGAGCAGTACTTC. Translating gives CASSEGFTYEQYF.

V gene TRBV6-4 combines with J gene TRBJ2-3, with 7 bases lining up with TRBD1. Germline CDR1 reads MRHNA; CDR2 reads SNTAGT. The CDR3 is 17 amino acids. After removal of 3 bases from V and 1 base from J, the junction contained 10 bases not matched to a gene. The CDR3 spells CASSDGTVRLCTDTQYF. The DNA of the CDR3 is TGTGCCAGCAGTGATGGGACAGTCAGGCTTTGCACAGATACGCAGTATTTT.

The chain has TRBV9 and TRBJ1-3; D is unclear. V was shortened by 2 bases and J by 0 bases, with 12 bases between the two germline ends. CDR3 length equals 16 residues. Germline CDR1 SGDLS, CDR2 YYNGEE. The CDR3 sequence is CASSVGSEDSGNTIYF. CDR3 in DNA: TGTGCCAGCAGCGTGGGTTCCGAAGACTCTGGAAACACCATATATTTT. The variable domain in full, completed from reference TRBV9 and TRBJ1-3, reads DSGVTQTPKHLITATGQRVTLRCSPRSGDLSVYWYQQSLDQGLQFLIQYYNGEERAKGNILERFSAQQFPDLHSELNLSSLELGDSALYFCASSVGSEDSGNTIYFGEGSWLTVV.